A single sample is the source of the 17 T cell receptor beta chains below, sequenced in a study of shared clonotypes between healthy human individuals. Here immunoSEQ multiplex PCR was the method, and the copy in TCRdb shows in-frame clones only, minus some. The repertoire consists of about 1.5 million clones, with 95% to 99% occurring once and the leading ten covering about 0.42%. The sample consisted of naive CD4+ T cells sorted from blood. The subset denotes: CD45RA+ positively selected. The receptor source for this set is a man aged 30-40 years in good health.

The J gene is TRBJ1-5, the V gene TRBV7-6; D remains unclear. The germline V and J ends were trimmed by 5 bases and 2 bases, with 13 bases remaining between them. In germline, CDR1 is SGHVS, CDR2 FNYEAQ. CDR3 length: 15 amino acids. The CDR3 protein is CASSPFNLGNQPQHF. CDR3 sequence (DNA): TGTGCCAGCAGCCCATTTAATCTAGGCAATCAGCCCCAGCATTTT.

The CDR3 sequence: CASSQEATGYGYTF. DNA for the CDR3: TGCGCCAGCAGCCAAGAAGCAACAGGCTATGGCTACACCTTC. This chain connects TRBV4-1 to TRBJ1-2; possible D gene TRBD1, 5 bases. The length of the CDR3 is 14 residues. V was clipped by 0 bases and J by 4 bases, with 9 bases between them. The germline V gene encodes CDR1 MGHRA and CDR2 YSYEKL.

This clone was seen once. This rearrangement joins TRBV5-1 to TRBJ2-2; 8 bases line up with TRBD1. The CDR3 contains 15 residues. V lost 4 bases, J lost 6 bases, and 8 bases stayed unmatched. From germline, CDR1 is SGHRS and CDR2 YFSETQ. Written as DNA, the CDR3 is TGCGCCAGCAGCCCCCCGACAGGGGAGGCCGGGGAGCTGTTTTTT. Encoded protein: CASSPPTGEAGELFF.

The genes are TRBV5-1 and TRBJ2-7; the match to TRBD1 covers 12 bases. The length of the CDR3 is 14 residues. V shed 5 bases, J shed 5 bases, and the junction held 5 bases outside the gene matches. The germline gives CDR1 SGHRS, CDR2 YFSETQ. CDR3 protein: CASRAGTGGNEQYF. CDR3 coding DNA: TGCGCCAGCAGGGCCGGGACAGGGGGCAACGAGCAGTACTTC.

This clone showed up just a few times. This chain uses TRBV28 with TRBJ2-2; TRBD2 might be the D (6 bases). Looked up from germline, CDR1 is MDHEN and CDR2 is SYDVKM. V lost 10 bases and J lost 4, with 16 bases in between. This CDR3 contains 14 residues. CDR3 DNA sequence: TGTGCCACAGGTGCGGGAACTGGCACCGGGGAGCTGTTTTTT. Amino acid sequence: CATGAGTGTGELFF.

The V and J genes are TRBV6-5 and TRBJ2-7; 9 bases are a match to TRBD1. The CDR3 runs to 14 residues. Germline V CDR1 and CDR2: MNHEY, SVGAGI. V lost 6 bases, J lost 2 bases, and 5 bases stayed unmatched. The CDR3 coding sequence is TGTGCCAGCAGGCCCGGGACAGGGACCTACGAGCAGTACTTC. This gives the protein CASRPGTGTYEQYF.

The chain links TRBV7-9 to TRBJ1-2; 8 nucleotides agree with TRBD1. V shed 5 bases and J 4 bases; nucleotides not matched to a gene: 12. This CDR3 is 16 amino acids long. CDR1 SEHNR and CDR2 FQNEAQ come from the germline V gene (reference sequence). CDR3 region: CASSPRDRGEVYGYTF. DNA for the CDR3: TGTGCCAGCAGCCCGAGAGACAGGGGAGAGGTCTATGGCTACACCTTC.

V is TRBV6-5 and J is TRBJ2-7; perhaps D is TRBD1 or TRBD2 (5 bases each). The CDR3 contains 13 residues. Germline values: CDR1 MNHEY, CDR2 SVGAGI. V was cut by 5 bases and J by 3 bases, with 11 bases left in between. The CDR3 is CASSTPGGYEQYF. The CDR3 region has the DNA TGTGCCAGCAGTACCCCTGGGGGCTACGAGCAGTACTTC.

The chain employs TRBV29-1 and TRBJ2-1; D call uncertain. The CDR3 spans 12 residues. V was trimmed by 3 bases and J by 6 bases, leaving 9 bases between them. Germline V gene sequence: CDR1 SQVTM, CDR2 ANQGSEA. CDR3 sequence: CSVDLLFNEQFF. CDR3 DNA sequence: TGCAGCGTTGACCTACTTTTCAATGAGCAGTTCTTC.

The chain carries TRBV29-1 and TRBJ2-6; 7 bases agree with TRBD1. The CDR3 loop spans 14 amino acids. Germline V gene data show CDR1 as SQVTM and CDR2 as ANQGSEA. V was pared by 4 bases and J by 2 bases, with 2 bases of the junction left unmatched. DNA for the CDR3: TGCAGCGTTGGAACAGGGGCTGGGGCCAACGTCCTGACTTTC. Translation: CSVGTGAGANVLTF.

The chain employs TRBV10-1 and TRBJ2-2, with D unclear. Between the trimmed V and J ends, which lost 3 bases and 5 bases, there was a span of 10 bases. CDR3 length equals 14 residues. In germline, CDR1 is WNHNN, CDR2 SYGVQD (reference sequence). This CDR3 is CASSELGRTGELFF. CDR3 bases: TGCGCCAGCAGTGAATTAGGTCGGACCGGGGAGCTGTTTTTT.

The gene calls are TRBV4-3 and TRBJ1-1, with 9 bases identical to TRBD1. V was clipped by 3 bases and J by 5 bases; unmatched bases: 13. This CDR3 is built from 17 residues. Looked up from germline, CDR1 is LGHNA and CDR2 is YSLEER. The DNA of the CDR3 is TGCGCCAGCAGCCAGGGATCCAGACAGGGGGTTAAAACTGAAGCTTTCTTT. Protein: CASSQGSRQGVKTEAFF.

V usage is TRBV6-5 and J usage is TRBJ2-7; D is unclear. This CDR3 is built from 11 residues. Germline V gene lookup returns CDR1 MNHEY and CDR2 SVGAGI. V was shortened by 7 bases and J by 3 bases, with 7 bases between the two germline ends. The CDR3 here is CASKSGYEQYF. DNA of the CDR3: TGTGCCAGCAAGTCCGGCTACGAGCAGTACTTC.

The chain carries TRBV5-1 and TRBJ2-3; 9 nucleotides align to TRBD2. The CDR3 covers 16 residues. With 7 bases clipped from V and 6 bases from J, the junction kept 15 bases outside the gene matches. Germline values: CDR1 SGHRS, CDR2 YFSETQ. This chain's CDR3 is CASAGIGSGSSDTQYF. The DNA for the CDR3 is TGCGCCAGCGCCGGTATCGGTAGCGGGAGTTCGGATACGCAGTATTTT.

The V and J genes are TRBV2 and TRBJ2-5; TRBD1 is a possible D gene (6 bases). Germline CDR1 SNHLY, CDR2 FYNNEI. CDR3 size: 12 residues. Trimming shortened V by 4 bases and J by 7 bases, and 10 bases separated the two germline ends. CDR3 sequence reads: CASSVEQGTQYF. The CDR3 nucleotides read TGTGCCAGCAGTGTAGAACAGGGGACCCAGTACTTC. Variable domain in full (rest from reference TRBV2 and TRBJ2-5): EPEVTQTPSHQVTQMGQEVILRCVPISNHLYFYWYRQILGQKVEFLVSFYNNEISEKSEIFDDQFSVERPDGSNFTLKIRSTKLEDSAMYFCASSVEQGTQYFGPGTRLLVL.

CDR3 loop: CASSEVLGAYNEQFF. CDR3 in DNA: TGTGCCAGCAGTGAAGTGTTGGGGGCCTACAATGAGCAGTTCTTC. The chain has TRBV6-1 and TRBJ2-1; possibly TRBD1 or TRBD2 for D (5 bases each). V was shortened by 1 base and J by 2 bases, with 9 bases between the two germline ends. This CDR3 comprises 15 residues. From germline, CDR1 is MNHNS and CDR2 SASEGT.

The chain couples TRBV7-2 to TRBJ2-1, with TRBD2 matching 13 bases. There are 17 residues in the CDR3. J gave up 3 bases and V 5 bases, and 7 bases lay outside the gene matches. Looked up from germline, CDR1 is SGHTA and CDR2 is FQGNSA. The DNA for the CDR3 is TGTGCCAGCAGCGACACCGGGACTAGCGGGATCTACAATGAGCAGTTCTTC. Its protein is CASSDTGTSGIYNEQFF.